Shown below are 4 T cell receptor beta chains from a single sample sequenced in a study of shared clonotypes between healthy human individuals. Terminally differentiated effector memory CD45RA+ cells were excluded by CCR7 positive selection of CD45RO-negative cells. Sequencing was performed with immunoSEQ multiplex PCR; in TCRdb, only in-frame clones are kept and a portion is missing. The sample lists just over 2,000,000 clones; about 95% were seen once. The specimen sequenced was naive CD8+ T cells sorted from blood. These receptor sequences come from a man in his late teens or twenties in good health.

The V and J genes are TRBV9 and TRBJ2-2; TRBD1 matches 7 bases. Germline CDR1 reads SGDLS; CDR2 reads YYNGEE. V shed 1 base and J 4 bases; nucleotides not matched to a gene: 7. The CDR3 has 16 residues. CDR3 sequence reads: CASSVWVQGVTGELFF. In DNA form, the CDR3 reads TGTGCCAGCAGCGTATGGGTTCAGGGGGTCACCGGGGAGCTGTTTTTT.

The V gene is TRBV7-2, the J gene TRBJ2-7; the D is unclear. This CDR3 region has 15 residues. The germline V gene has CDR1 SGHTA and CDR2 FQGNSA. Trimming pared 8 bases from V and 0 bases from J, leaving 17 bases between. CDR3 region: CASALGAPSSYEQYF. The CDR3 region has the DNA TGTGCCAGCGCTCTCGGAGCCCCGAGCTCCTACGAGCAGTACTTC. The full variable domain, with the rest looked up from reference TRBV7-2 and TRBJ2-7, is GAGVSQSPSNKVTEKGKDVELRCDPISGHTALYWYRQSLGQGLEFLIYFQGNSAPDKSGLPSDRFSAERTGGSVSTLTIQRTQQEDSAVYLCASALGAPSSYEQYFGPGTRLTVT.

Turning to this clone: One junction end does not reproduce the germline sequence, and a read error may be involved. The genes are TRBV20-1 and TRBJ2-5; 9 positions agree with TRBD2. The CDR3 has 10 residues. Germline-derived CDR1 and CDR2 are DFQATT and SNEGSKA (reference sequence). The DNA for the CDR3 is TGTACTAGCGGGCAAGAGACCCGGTACTTC. This sequence encodes CTSGQETRYF.

The chain uses TRBV28 and TRBJ1-2, with D possibly matching TRBD1 (6 bases). This CDR3 has 16 amino acids. Trimming cost V 1 base and J 8 bases, with 20 bases left between them. Germline V gene sequence: CDR1 MDHEN, CDR2 SYDVKM. Written as DNA, the CDR3 is TGTGCCAGCAGTTTATTAGGCCCTGCTACAGGGACCGGCTACACCTTC. Translating it yields CASSLLGPATGTGYTF.